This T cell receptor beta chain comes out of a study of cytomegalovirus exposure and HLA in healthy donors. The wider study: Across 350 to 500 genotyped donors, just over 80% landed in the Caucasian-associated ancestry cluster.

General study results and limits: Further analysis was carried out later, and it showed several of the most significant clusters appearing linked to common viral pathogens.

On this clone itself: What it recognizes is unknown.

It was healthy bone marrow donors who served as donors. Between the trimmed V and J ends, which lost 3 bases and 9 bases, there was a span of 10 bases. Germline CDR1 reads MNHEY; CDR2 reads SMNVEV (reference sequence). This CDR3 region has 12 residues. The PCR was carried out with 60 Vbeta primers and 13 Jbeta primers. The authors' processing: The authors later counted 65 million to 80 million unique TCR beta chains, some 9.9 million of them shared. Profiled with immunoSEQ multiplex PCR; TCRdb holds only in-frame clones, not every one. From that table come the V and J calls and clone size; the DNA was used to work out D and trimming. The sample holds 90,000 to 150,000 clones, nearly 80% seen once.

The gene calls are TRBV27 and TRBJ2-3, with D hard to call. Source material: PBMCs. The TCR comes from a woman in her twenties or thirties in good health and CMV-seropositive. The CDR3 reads CASSFLGGTQYF. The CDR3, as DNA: TGTGCCAGCAGTTTCTTAGGCGGCACGCAGTATTTT.